This TCR beta chain appears in the sequencing data of a study of cytotoxic CD8 clonotypes in ibrutinib-treated CLL. Study conclusions and caveats: Having risen at ibrutinib response, clonality had fallen back toward baseline by progression. T-cell clonality at baseline went above that of age-matched healthy donors and rose and fell with circulating CD8+ T-cell counts.

Comments on this clone: The antigen is unknown.

Here immunoSEQ multiplex PCR was the method, and the copy in TCRdb shows in-frame clones only, minus some. There are under 200,000 clones in the sample; more than 80% occur only once, and 4.6% lies in the top ten. The specimen was PBMCs, collected after 24 months of ibrutinib treatment. The clonotype originates from a human donor with chronic lymphocytic leukemia.

The CDR3, as DNA: TGTGCCATCAGTGAGCGGGGAGGCAATCAGCCCCAGCATTTT. Amino acid sequence: CAISERGGNQPQHF. The J gene is TRBJ1-5, the V gene TRBV10-3; D unresolved. There are 14 residues in the CDR3. V lost 2 bases and J 2 bases, leaving 7 bases between the germline ends. Germline CDR1 and CDR2: ENHRY and SYGVKD.